This T cell receptor beta chain was identified during a study of blood T cell repertoires in COVID-19. Overall study context: The origin of the acute and convalescent COVID-19 samples was the United States, Italy and Spain. Sample material is recorded as cDNA or gDNA derived from T cells, B-cell-depleted T cells, or PBMCs.

V dropped 6 bases and J dropped 0 bases, with 23 bases sitting between them. The CDR3 sequence is 18 residues long. Germline V lookup: CDR1 MNHEY, CDR2 SMNVEV (reference sequence). Authors' analysis steps: By means of reference gene primer amplification, nucleated cell counts were estimated. Clones were sequenced by immunoSEQ multiplex PCR, and TCRdb holds only the in-frame ones, with some missing. That table is the source of V, J and clone size, and D and trimming were worked out from the DNA. In the table there are about 310,000 clones, 90% of which are singletons. The specimen was peripheral blood. The chain employs TRBV27 and TRBJ1-1, with D possibly being TRBD1 (5 bases). The TCR originated in a woman in her 30s with COVID-19, enrolled during active disease. The CDR3 spells CASSKYPHSTELNTEAFF. CDR3 in DNA: TGTGCCAGCAGCAAATACCCCCATTCGACAGAGTTGAACACTGAAGCTTTCTTT.